The 2 T cell receptor beta chains listed next were all sequenced from one sample in a study of T cell repertoires in cytomegalovirus infection. Their cognate antigens are unknown. TCRdb reprocessed the reads with MiXCR, giving one entry per CDR3 protein. The sample has around 430,000 distinct CDR3 sequences, about 42% seen once. The sample consisted of cultured PBMCs, taken from culture after CMV antigen stimulation. The receptors were gathered from a human donor in good health (CMV status not recorded). Some clones in this sample may be carry-over from other donors' samples.

The rearrangement joins TRBV12-3 or TRBV12-4 to TRBJ2-7; 10 bases line up with TRBD2. V gave up 2 bases and J gave up 2 bases; unmatched junction bases: 3. The CDR3 has 15 amino acids. CDR3 protein: CASSLRTSGPYEQYF. The CDR3 nucleotides are TGTGCCAGCAGTTTAAGGACTAGCGGTCCCTACGAGCAGTACTTC.

V gene TRBV4-3 combines with J gene TRBJ2-4; perhaps TRBD2 as D (6 bases). The CDR3 consists of 20 residues. CDR1 is LGHNA and CDR2 is YSLEER in the germline V gene. The V gene lost 1 base and the J gene lost 4 bases, with 26 bases spanning the gap. CDR3 sequence reads: CASSQGTGTGLAGEKNIQYF. In nucleotides, the CDR3 is TGCGCCAGCAGCCAAGGGACGGGGACTGGGCTAGCCGGAGAGAAAAACATTCAGTACTTC.